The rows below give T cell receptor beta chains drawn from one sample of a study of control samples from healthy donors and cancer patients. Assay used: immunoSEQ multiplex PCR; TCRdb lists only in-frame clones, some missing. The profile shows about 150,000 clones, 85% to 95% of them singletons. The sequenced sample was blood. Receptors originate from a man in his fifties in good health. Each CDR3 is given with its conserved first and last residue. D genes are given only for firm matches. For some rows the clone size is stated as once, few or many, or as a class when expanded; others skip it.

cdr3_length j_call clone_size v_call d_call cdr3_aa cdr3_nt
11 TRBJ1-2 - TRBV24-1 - CATTGLDGYTF TGTGCCACCACAGGGCTCGACGGCTACACCTTC
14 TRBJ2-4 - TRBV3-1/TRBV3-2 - CASSQDQGPVIQYF TGTGCCAGCAGCCAAGACCAGGGGCCGGTGATTCAGTACTTC
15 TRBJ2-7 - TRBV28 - CASSLPTGGQSQQYF TGTGCCAGCAGTTTACCCACGGGAGGACAGAGCCAGCAGTACTTC
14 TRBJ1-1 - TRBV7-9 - CASSRQGLNTEAFF TGTGCCAGCAGCAGGCAGGGGTTGAACACTGAAGCTTTCTTT
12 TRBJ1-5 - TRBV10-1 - CASSRTNQPQHF TGCGCCAGCAGCCGGACGAATCAGCCCCAGCATTTT
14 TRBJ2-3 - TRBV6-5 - CATEPRHGPDTQYF TGTGCCACCGAACCCAGGCACGGACCAGATACGCAGTATTTT
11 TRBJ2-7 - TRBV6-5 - CASQMGQEQYF TGTGCCAGCCAAATGGGGCAAGAGCAGTACTTC
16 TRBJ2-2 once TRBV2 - CASSDGQGANTGELFF TGTGCCAGCAGTGACGGGCAGGGAGCGAACACCGGGGAGCTGTTTTTT
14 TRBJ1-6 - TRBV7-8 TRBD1 CASSKGQANSPLHF TGTGCCAGCAGCAAAGGACAGGCAAATTCACCCCTCCACTTT
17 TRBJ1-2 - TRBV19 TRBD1 CASCPGQGQLRLYGYTF TGTGCCAGTTGCCCGGGACAGGGACAGTTGAGATTATATGGCTACACCTTC
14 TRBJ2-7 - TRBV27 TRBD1 CASSTGTGREEQYF TGTGCCAGCAGTACGGGGACAGGACGAGAGGAGCAGTACTTC
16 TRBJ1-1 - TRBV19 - CASSPQIQLRNTEAFF TGTGCCAGTAGTCCCCAGATACAGCTAAGGAACACTGAAGCTTTCTTT
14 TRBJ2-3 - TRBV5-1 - CASSPMDSTDTQYF TGCGCCAGCAGCCCCATGGACAGCACAGATACGCAGTATTTT
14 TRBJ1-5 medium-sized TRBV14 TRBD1 CASSPTGINQPQHF TGTGCCAGCAGCCCGACAGGGATCAATCAGCCCCAGCATTTT
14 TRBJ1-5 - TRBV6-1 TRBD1 CASSERGPNQPQHF TGTGCCAGCAGTGAAAGGGGGCCCAATCAGCCCCAGCATTTT
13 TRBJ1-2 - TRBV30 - CAWTSETNYGYTF TGTGCCTGGACGTCAGAGACTAACTATGGCTACACCTTC
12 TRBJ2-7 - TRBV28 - CAHCRRTDEQYF TGTGCCCACTGCCGACGGACGGACGAGCAGTACTTC
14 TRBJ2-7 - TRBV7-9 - CASSLGQGAYEQYF TGTGCCAGCAGCTTAGGGCAGGGAGCCTACGAGCAGTACTTC
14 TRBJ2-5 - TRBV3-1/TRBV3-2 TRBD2 CASSLRAGGETQYF TGTGCCAGCAGCCTCCGAGCGGGAGGGGAGACCCAGTACTTC
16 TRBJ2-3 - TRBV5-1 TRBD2 CASSLLAVNSPDTQYF TGCGCCAGCAGCTTACTAGCGGTTAACAGTCCAGATACGCAGTATTTT
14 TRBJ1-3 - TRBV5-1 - CASSPGNLRNTIYF TGCGCCAGCAGCCCCGGGAACCTTCGAAACACCATATATTTT
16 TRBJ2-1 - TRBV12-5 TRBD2 CASGLGSGRSYNEQFF TGTGCTAGTGGTTTGGGTAGCGGGAGATCCTACAATGAGCAGTTCTTC
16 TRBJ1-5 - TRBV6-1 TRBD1 CASSEARQGSNQPQHF TGTGCCAGCAGTGAAGCGCGACAGGGATCGAATCAGCCCCAGCATTTT
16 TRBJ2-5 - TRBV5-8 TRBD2 CASSKWTSGREETQYF TGTGCCAGCAGCAAATGGACTAGCGGGAGAGAAGAGACCCAGTACTTC
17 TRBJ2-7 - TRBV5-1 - CASSLALLPGQLYEQYF TGCGCCAGCAGCTTGGCCCTTTTACCCGGACAGCTCTACGAGCAGTACTTC
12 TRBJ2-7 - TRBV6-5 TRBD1 CASMGSSGGEYF TGTGCCAGCATGGGTTCGTCAGGGGGCGAGTACTTC
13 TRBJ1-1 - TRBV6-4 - CASSAGQATEAFF TGTGCCAGCAGTGCGGGTCAGGCCACTGAAGCTTTCTTT
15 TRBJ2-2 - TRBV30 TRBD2 CAWSASGLARGELFF TGTGCCTGGAGTGCCTCGGGACTAGCGCGCGGGGAGCTGTTTTTT
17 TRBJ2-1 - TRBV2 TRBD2 CATRGLARITPYNEQFF TGTGCCACCAGGGGACTAGCGAGAATAACGCCCTACAATGAGCAGTTCTTC
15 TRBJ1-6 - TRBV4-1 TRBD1 CASSHPDRSNSPLHF TGCGCCAGCAGCCACCCGGACAGGTCCAATTCACCCCTCCACTTT
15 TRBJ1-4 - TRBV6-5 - CASSPEYSTNEKLFF TGTGCCAGCAGTCCCGAGTATTCAACTAATGAAAAACTGTTTTTT
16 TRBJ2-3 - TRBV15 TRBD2 CATSSGLAGAADTQYF TGTGCCACCAGCTCAGGACTAGCGGGAGCGGCGGATACGCAGTATTTT
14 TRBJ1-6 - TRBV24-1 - CATSDSSYNSPLHF TGTGCCACCAGTGATTCCAGCTATAATTCACCCCTCCACTTT
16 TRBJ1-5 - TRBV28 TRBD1 CASSLFGKQGDQPQHF TGTGCCAGCAGTTTATTCGGGAAACAGGGGGACCAGCCCCAGCATTTT
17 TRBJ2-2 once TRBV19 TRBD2 CASSLFGLAGNTGELFF TGTGCCAGTAGTCTATTCGGACTAGCGGGAAACACCGGGGAGCTGTTTTTT
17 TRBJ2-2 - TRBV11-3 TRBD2 CASSPRGSGDNTGELFF TGTGCCAGCAGCCCCCGGGGCAGCGGGGATAACACCGGGGAGCTGTTTTTT
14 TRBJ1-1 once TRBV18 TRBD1 CASSAGTGKTEAFF TGTGCCAGCTCAGCCGGGACAGGGAAGACTGAAGCTTTCTTT
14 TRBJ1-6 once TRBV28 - CASTNPGADSPLHF TGTGCCAGCACCAACCCCGGGGCCGATTCACCCCTCCACTTT
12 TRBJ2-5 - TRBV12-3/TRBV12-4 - CASSLGPETQYF TGTGCCAGCAGTTTAGGTCCGGAGACCCAGTACTTC
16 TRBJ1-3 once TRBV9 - CASSVGGTTSGNTIYF TGTGCCAGCAGCGTAGGGGGGACAACCTCTGGAAACACCATATATTTT
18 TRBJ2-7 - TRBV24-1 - CATSDSRQRGSGGYEQYF TGTGCCACCAGTGATTCTAGACAGAGGGGTTCTGGGGGCTACGAGCAGTACTTC
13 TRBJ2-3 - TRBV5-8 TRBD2 CASSWGGTDTQYF TGTGCCAGCAGCTGGGGAGGGACAGATACGCAGTATTTT
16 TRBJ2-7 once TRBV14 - CASSQDTWSPFYEQYF TGTGCCAGCAGCCAGGACACATGGAGTCCCTTCTACGAGCAGTACTTC
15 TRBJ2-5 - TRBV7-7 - CASSPGAGKAETQYF TGTGCTAGCAGCCCGGGGGCAGGGAAGGCGGAGACCCAGTACTTC
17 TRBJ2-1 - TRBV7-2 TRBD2 CASSLSAGGGSYNEQFF TGTGCCAGCAGCTTATCTGCGGGAGGGGGCTCCTACAATGAGCAGTTCTTC
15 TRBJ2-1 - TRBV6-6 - CASSYEAGIYNEQFF TGTGCCAGCAGTTACGAGGCAGGGATTTACAATGAGCAGTTCTTC
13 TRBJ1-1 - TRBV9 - CASSVAGNTEAFF TGTGCCAGCAGCGTAGCAGGGAACACTGAAGCTTTCTTT
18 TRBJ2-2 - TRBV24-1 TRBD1 CATSDLPRTGANTGELFF TGTGCCACCAGTGATTTACCACGGACAGGCGCGAACACCGGGGAGCTGTTTTTT
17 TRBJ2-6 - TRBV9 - CASSGRWGDSGANVLTF TGTGCCAGCAGCGGGCGCTGGGGTGACTCTGGGGCCAACGTCCTGACTTTC
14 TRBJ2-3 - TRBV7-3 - CASSRYPGTDTQYF TGTGCCAGCAGCCGGTACCCTGGCACAGATACGCAGTATTTT
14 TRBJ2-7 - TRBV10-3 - CAISELGGAYEQYF TGTGCCATCAGTGAGCTGGGGGGAGCCTACGAGCAGTACTTC
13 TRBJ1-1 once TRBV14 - CASSPRPITEAFF TGTGCCAGCAGCCCGAGGCCGATCACTGAAGCTTTCTTT